This entry describes one T cell receptor beta chain. The antigen remains undetermined. This CDR3 has 13 amino acids. CDR1 is MNHEY and CDR2 is SMNVEV in the germline V gene (reference sequence). Trimming left V 6 bases short and J 5 bases short, with 11 bases between. Assay runs were performed at deep level. The protocol was immunoSEQ multiplex PCR, while the TCRdb copy is restricted to in-frame clones and leaves out a portion. The repertoire holds roughly 500,000 clones, with more than 65% as singletons. This specimen belongs to a study of shared clonotypes between healthy human individuals. Study-level findings and limits: It was expected that sequencing depth would affect clonotype sharing among donors.

V is TRBV27 and J is TRBJ1-5; D is perhaps TRBD1 (6 bases). Sequenced material: PBMCs. The receptor's source is a woman aged 40 to 55 in good health. Some clones in this sample may be carry-over from other donors' samples. CDR3 bases: TGTGCCAGCAGAAAACAGGGCGATCAGCCCCAGCATTTT. Encoded protein: CASRKQGDQPQHF.